This TCR beta chain was sequenced for a study of beta chain features in type 1 diabetes. Per germline, CDR1 SGHTA and CDR2 FQGTGA. The ends were cut back, 2 bases at V and 4 bases at J, with 11 bases in the middle. The CDR3 has 14 amino acids. The isolated RNA, all of it, was reverse transcribed, so expressed TCRB transcripts were what got sequenced. Measured with immunoSEQ multiplex PCR; TCRdb has only the in-frame clones, and not every one. The profile shows more than 150,000 clones, 7.5% to 10% of them singletons. Sequences were obtained from central memory CD4+ T cells from blood. The receptor's source is a woman under 30 in good health. The chain is built from TRBV7-3 and TRBJ2-5, with D possibly TRBD2 on 5 matching bases. In nucleotides, the CDR3 is TGTGCCAGCAGCTTAGCGCTAGCTGTAGAGACCCAGTACTTC. As protein: CASSLALAVETQYF.